What follows describes a single TCR beta chain. The sample originates from a study of blood T cell repertoires in COVID-19. Study-wide background: Specimens from acute and convalescent COVID-19 originated in the United States, Italy and Spain. PBMCs, B-cell-depleted T cells, or T cells were the source of the cDNA or gDNA that made up the material.

This table comes from immunoSEQ multiplex PCR, and its TCRdb copy is limited to in-frame clones, with some not included. Among tens of thousands of clones, 60% to 85% were seen once, and the ten largest hold under 55%. Sequencing was done on a sample of peripheral blood. This receptor was taken from a human donor in a cohort sampled during active COVID-19.

CDR3 sequence (DNA): TGTGCCAGCAGCTCGGGACAGGGTCACTTTAGCAATCAGCCCCAGCATTTT. Protein product: CASSSGQGHFSNQPQHF. The chain links TRBV5-8 to TRBJ1-5, with 9 bases fitting TRBD1. The CDR3 totals 17 residues. Losses at the gene ends were 3 bases for V and 0 bases for J; bases not matched to a gene: 7. Germline loops: CDR1 SGHTS, CDR2 YDEGEE. Together with reference TRBV5-8 and TRBJ1-5, the CDR3 gives the full variable domain: EAGVTQSPTHLIKTRGQQATLRCSPISGHTSVYWYQQALGLGLQFLLWYDEGEERNRGNFPPRFSGRQFPNYSSELNVNALELEDSALYLCASSSGQGHFSNQPQHFGDGTRLSIL.